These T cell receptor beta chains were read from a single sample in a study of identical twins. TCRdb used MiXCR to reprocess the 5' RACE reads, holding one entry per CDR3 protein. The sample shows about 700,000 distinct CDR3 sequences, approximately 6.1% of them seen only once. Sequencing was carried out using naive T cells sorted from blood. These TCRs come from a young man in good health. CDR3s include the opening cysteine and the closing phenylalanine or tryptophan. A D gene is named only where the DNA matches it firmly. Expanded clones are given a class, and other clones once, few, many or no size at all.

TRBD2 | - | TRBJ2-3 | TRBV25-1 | CASSPSGSYTQYF | TGTGCCAGCAGTCCTAGCGGGAGTTATACGCAGTATTTT
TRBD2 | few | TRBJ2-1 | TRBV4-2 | CASSLWTSGDNEQFF | TGTGCCAGCAGCCTCTGGACTAGCGGGGACAATGAGCAGTTCTTC
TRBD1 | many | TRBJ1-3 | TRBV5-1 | CASSASGTGPGNTIYF | TGCGCCAGCAGCGCATCCGGGACAGGGCCTGGAAACACCATATATTTT
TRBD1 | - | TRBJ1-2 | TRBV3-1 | CASSQVDRGGYTF | TGTGCCAGCAGCCAAGTGGACAGGGGTGGCTACACCTTC
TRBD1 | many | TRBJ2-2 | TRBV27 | CASSGRTGGTGELFF | TGTGCCAGCAGCGGGCGGACAGGGGGCACCGGGGAGCTGTTTTTT
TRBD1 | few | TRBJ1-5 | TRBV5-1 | CASSQGSTGDQPQHF | TGCGCCAGCAGCCAAGGGTCAACAGGGGATCAGCCCCAGCATTTT
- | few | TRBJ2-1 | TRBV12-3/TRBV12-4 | CASSPRVLAYNEQFF | TGTGCCAGCAGCCCCAGGGTTTTGGCCTACAATGAGCAGTTCTTC
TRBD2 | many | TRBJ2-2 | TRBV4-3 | CASSQTDSGANTGELFF | TGCGCCAGCAGCCAAACGGATAGCGGGGCGAACACCGGGGAGCTGTTTTTT
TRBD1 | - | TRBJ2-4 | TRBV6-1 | CASSPKTGLGNIQYF | TGTGCCAGCAGCCCCAAGACAGGGTTAGGGAACATTCAGTACTTC
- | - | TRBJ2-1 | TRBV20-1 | CSAKLTGPYNEQFF | TGCAGTGCCAAACTGACTGGACCCTACAATGAGCAGTTCTTC
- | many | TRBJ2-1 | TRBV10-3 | CAISETGNEQFF | TGTGCCATCAGCGAGACTGGGAATGAGCAGTTCTTC
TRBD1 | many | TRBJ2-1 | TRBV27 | CASSATRDRGFF | TGTGCCAGCAGCGCAACCCGGGACAGGGGGTTCTTC
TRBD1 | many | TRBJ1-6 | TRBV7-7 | CASSPRQGVSPLHF | TGTGCCAGCAGCCCCCGACAGGGCGTCTCACCCCTCCACTTT
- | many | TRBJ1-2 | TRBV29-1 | CSVDAGYTF | TGCAGCGTCGACGCAGGCTACACCTTC
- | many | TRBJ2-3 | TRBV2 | CASRIPPWDRNTQYF | TGTGCCAGCAGGATACCTCCATGGGATAGAAATACGCAGTATTTT
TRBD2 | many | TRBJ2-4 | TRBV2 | CASSGGLSGANIQYF | TGTGCCAGCAGTGGGGGACTATCGGGAGCAAACATTCAGTACTTC
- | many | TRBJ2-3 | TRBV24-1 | CATSDSDRTSTDTQYF | TGTGCCACCAGTGATTCTGACAGAACTAGCACAGATACGCAGTATTTT
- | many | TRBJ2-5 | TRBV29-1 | CSVVARQETQYF | TGCAGCGTTGTAGCCAGGCAAGAGACCCAGTACTTC
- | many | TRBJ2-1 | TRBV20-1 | CSARGSGGPYNEQFF | TGCAGTGCTAGAGGTAGCGGAGGCCCCTACAATGAGCAGTTCTTC
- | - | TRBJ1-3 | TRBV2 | CASSWNRDSGNTIYF | TGTGCCAGCAGTTGGAATCGGGACTCTGGAAACACCATATATTTT
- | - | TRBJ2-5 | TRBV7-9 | CASSLNLADKETQYF | TGTGCCAGCAGCTTAAACTTAGCGGATAAAGAGACCCAGTACTTC
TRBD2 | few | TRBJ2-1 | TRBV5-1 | CASTPELAGNEQFF | TGCGCCAGCACCCCCGAACTAGCGGGCAATGAGCAGTTCTTC
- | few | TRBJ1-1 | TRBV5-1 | CASSSSTATNTEAFF | TGCGCCAGCAGCTCCTCGACAGCTACTAACACTGAAGCTTTCTTT
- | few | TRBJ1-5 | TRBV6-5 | CASSYWDIRYNQPQHF | TGTGCCAGCAGTTACTGGGACATTCGGTACAATCAGCCCCAGCATTTT
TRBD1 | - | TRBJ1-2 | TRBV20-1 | CSARDPGGRGYTF | TGCAGTGCTAGAGATCCAGGGGGCCGGGGCTACACCTTC
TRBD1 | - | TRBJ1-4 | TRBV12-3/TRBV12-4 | CASRKTGRGEKLFF | TGTGCCAGCAGGAAGACAGGGCGGGGTGAAAAACTGTTTTTT
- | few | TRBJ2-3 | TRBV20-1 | CSAQQRGTDTQYF | TGCAGTGCCCAACAGCGGGGCACAGATACGCAGTATTTT
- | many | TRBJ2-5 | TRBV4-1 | CASSQDTGVTQYF | TGCGCCAGCAGCCAAGATACCGGGGTGACCCAGTACTTC
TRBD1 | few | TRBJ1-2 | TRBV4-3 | CASSPSRGLPGGYTF | TGCGCCAGCAGCCCGTCCAGGGGGCTACCGGGTGGCTACACCTTC
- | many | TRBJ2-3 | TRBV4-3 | CASSQGGGTDTQYF | TGCGCCAGCAGCCAAGGGGGAGGCACAGATACGCAGTATTTT
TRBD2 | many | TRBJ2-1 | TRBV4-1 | CASSQEGLAEYNEQFF | TGCGCCAGCAGCCAAGAGGGACTAGCGGAGTACAATGAGCAGTTCTTC
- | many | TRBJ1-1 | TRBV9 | CASSPTTAKMNTEAFF | TGTGCCAGCAGCCCTACTACGGCCAAAATGAACACTGAAGCTTTCTTT
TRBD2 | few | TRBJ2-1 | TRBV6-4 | CASRLVAGGPYEQFF | TGTGCCAGCAGACTAGTAGCGGGAGGGCCCTATGAGCAGTTCTTC
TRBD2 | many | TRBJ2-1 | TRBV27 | CASTHRTSRIDNEQFF | TGTGCCAGCACCCACAGGACTAGCCGAATAGACAATGAGCAGTTCTTC
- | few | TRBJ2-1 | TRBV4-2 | CASSQDRKNEQFF | TGTGCCAGCAGCCAAGACAGAAAAAATGAGCAGTTCTTC
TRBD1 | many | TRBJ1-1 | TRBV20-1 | CSASPGTGNTEAFF | TGCAGTGCTAGCCCCGGGACAGGGAACACTGAAGCTTTCTTT
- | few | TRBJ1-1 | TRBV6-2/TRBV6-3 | CASTTRLDSELGGAFF | TGTGCCAGCACGACCAGGTTGGACTCAGAGCTGGGAGGAGCTTTCTTT
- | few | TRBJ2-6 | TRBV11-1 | CASSLVSAQGFRSGANVLTF | TGTGCCAGCAGCTTAGTCTCCGCCCAGGGCTTTCGCTCTGGGGCCAACGTCCTGACTTTC
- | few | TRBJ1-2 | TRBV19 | CASSIAWGSDYGYTF | TGTGCCAGTAGTATAGCTTGGGGCTCGGACTATGGCTACACCTTC
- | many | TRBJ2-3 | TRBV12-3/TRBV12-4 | CASSPPVAWDTQYF | TGTGCCAGCAGTCCTCCCGTTGCATGGGATACGCAGTATTTT
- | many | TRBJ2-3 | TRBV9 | CASSVGSREGDTQYF | TGTGCCAGCAGCGTTGGGAGCAGGGAAGGAGATACGCAGTATTTT
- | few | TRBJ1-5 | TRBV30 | CAWSVFGNSNQPQHF | TGTGCCTGGAGTGTATTCGGGAATAGCAATCAGCCCCAGCATTTT
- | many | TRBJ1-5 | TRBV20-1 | CSARGGLEQPQHF | TGCAGTGCTAGAGGGGGTTTAGAGCAGCCCCAGCATTTT
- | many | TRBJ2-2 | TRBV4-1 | CASSHLNTGELFF | TGCGCCAGCAGCCACTTGAACACCGGGGAGCTGTTTTTT
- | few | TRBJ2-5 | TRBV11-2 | CASSRFGTPQETQYF | TGTGCCAGCAGCAGATTCGGGACTCCACAAGAGACCCAGTACTTC
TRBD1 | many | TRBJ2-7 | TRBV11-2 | CASSGPGQGSEQYF | TGTGCCAGCAGCGGACCGGGACAGGGTTCCGAGCAGTACTTC
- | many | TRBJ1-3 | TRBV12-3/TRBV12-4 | CASSFVSGRGYGNTIYF | TGTGCCAGCAGTTTCGTATCAGGCAGGGGCTACGGAAACACCATATATTTT
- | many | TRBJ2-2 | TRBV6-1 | CASSEPTGTYTGELFF | TGTGCCAGCAGTGAACCAACAGGCACCTACACCGGGGAGCTGTTTTTT
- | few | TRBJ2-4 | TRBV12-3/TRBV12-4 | CASTRSGTPIADRNIQYF | TGTGCCAGCACTCGATCCGGGACACCTATAGCGGACCGCAACATTCAGTACTTC
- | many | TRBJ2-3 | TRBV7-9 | CASSLPPNPTF | TGTGCCAGCAGCTTACCCCCCAACCCGACCTTT
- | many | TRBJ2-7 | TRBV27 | CASRLGRGSSYEQYF | TGTGCCAGCAGGCTGGGACGGGGAAGCTCCTACGAGCAGTACTTC
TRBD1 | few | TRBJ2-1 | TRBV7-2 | CASRRDRGTYNEQFF | TGTGCCAGCAGACGGGACAGGGGAACTTACAATGAGCAGTTCTTC
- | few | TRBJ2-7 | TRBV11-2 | CASSLGGRGGEQYF | TGTGCCAGCAGCTTAGGGGGGCGCGGGGGTGAGCAGTACTTC
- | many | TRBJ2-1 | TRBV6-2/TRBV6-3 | CASSYTPSRYNEQFF | TGTGCCAGCAGTTATACCCCTTCTCGCTACAATGAGCAGTTCTTC